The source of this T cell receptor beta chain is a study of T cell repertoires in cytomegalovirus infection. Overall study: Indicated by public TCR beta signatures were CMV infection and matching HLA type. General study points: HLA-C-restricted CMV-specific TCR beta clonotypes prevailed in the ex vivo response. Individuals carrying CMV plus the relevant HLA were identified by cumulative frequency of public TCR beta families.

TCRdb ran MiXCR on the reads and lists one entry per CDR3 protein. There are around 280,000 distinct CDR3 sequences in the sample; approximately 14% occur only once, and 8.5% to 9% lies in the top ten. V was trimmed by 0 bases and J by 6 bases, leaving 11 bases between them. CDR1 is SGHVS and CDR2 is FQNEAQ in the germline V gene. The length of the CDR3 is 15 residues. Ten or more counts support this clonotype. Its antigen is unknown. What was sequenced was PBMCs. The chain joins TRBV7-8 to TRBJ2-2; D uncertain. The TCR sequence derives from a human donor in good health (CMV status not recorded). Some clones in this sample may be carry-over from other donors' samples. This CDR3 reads CASSLAGLFPGELFF. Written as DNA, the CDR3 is TGTGCCAGCAGCTTAGCCGGCCTCTTCCCCGGGGAGCTGTTTTTT.